A selection of T cell receptor beta chains follows, all from one sample in a study of T cell clonotyping in hematopoietic cell transplantation. Assay: immunoSEQ multiplex PCR; the TCRdb copy retains only in-frame clones and omits some. This sample yields over 8,000 clones, of which about 66% are seen a single time; around 23% belongs to the top ten. Sequenced here: peripheral blood mononuclear cells, sampled 100 days after allogeneic stem cell transplant. These TCRs come from a male patient aged 55 to 69 who had an allogeneic stem cell transplant from an unrelated donor, so the T cells may come from the graft donor. Some clones in this sample may be carry-over from other donors' samples. Each CDR3 is given without its conserved first and last residue.

TRBJ2-1 | 12 | TRBV6-6 | ASSYQGAYNEQF
TRBJ2-7 | 13 | TRBV5-4 | ASSPDQDGLGEQY
TRBJ1-5 | 11 | TRBV28 | ASSFEGNQPQH
TRBJ2-1 | 13 | TRBV7-9 | ASSSSFSGGYEQF
TRBJ1-5 | 13 | TRBV30 | AWSFGTGGNQPQH
TRBJ2-5 | 14 | TRBV9 | ASSEQTGLRGETQY
TRBJ2-7 | 12 | TRBV30 | AWTQGTGFYEQY
TRBJ1-6 | 15 | TRBV10-3 | AISEPYRGRNNSPLH
TRBJ2-5 | 14 | TRBV7-9 | ASSLFGDRVQETQY
TRBJ2-7 | 12 | TRBV15 | ATSGAQGLYEQY
TRBJ2-7 | 13 | TRBV10-2 | ASSVSGTYAYEQY
TRBJ2-1 | 14 | TRBV5-1 | ASSPQPGRVYNEQF
TRBJ1-2 | 12 | TRBV5-8 | ASSLLPGNYGYT
TRBJ1-1 | 14 | TRBV4-2 | ASSRLEGPLNTEAF
TRBJ2-7 | 14 | TRBV5-4 | ASSGGLAGGLVEQY
TRBJ1-5 | 12 | TRBV7-3 | ASSQGGSNQPQH
TRBJ1-1 | 10 | TRBV5-1 | ASKYGQSEAF
TRBJ2-3 | 11 | TRBV6-6 | ATSDSSTDTQY
TRBJ2-7 | 15 | TRBV9 | ASSLGLAGPPAYEQY
TRBJ1-6 | 17 | TRBV9 | ASSAFNQGSSYPNSPLH
TRBJ1-3 | 14 | TRBV5-1 | ASSPWTGRTGNTIY
TRBJ2-7 | 11 | TRBV6-5 | ASSYAGTDEQY
TRBJ2-5 | 12 | TRBV5-6 | ASSPTGTQETQY
TRBJ1-2 | 12 | TRBV11-2 | ASSTLIMGYGYT
TRBJ2-7 | 11 | TRBV7-3 | ASSLDSNYEQY
TRBJ1-2 | 15 | TRBV5-4 | ASSLGLLRGSNYGYT
TRBJ2-1 | 12 | TRBV6-5 | ASYGTSGYNEQF
TRBJ1-5 | 12 | TRBV15 | ATSFGRVDQPQH
TRBJ2-5 | 14 | TRBV5-1 | ASSPFGQGAQETQY
TRBJ2-7 | 13 | TRBV4-2 | ASSQGVTSPYEQY
TRBJ1-1 | 12 | TRBV10-3 | AISESTAGAEAF
TRBJ1-2 | 11 | TRBV29-1 | SVDEGRGRGYT
TRBJ1-1 | 13 | TRBV5-4 | ASSARQGENTEAF
TRBJ2-7 | 13 | TRBV9 | ASSVVPTPSGEQY
TRBJ1-2 | 14 | TRBV5-6 | ASSLVEGQGSFGYT
TRBJ1-2 | 13 | TRBV6-1 | ASSEFSGSFYGYT
TRBJ1-2 | 11 | TRBV27 | ASSLEANYGYT
TRBJ1-2 | 16 | TRBV7-2 | ASSSPGTGPTNNYGYT
TRBJ1-1 | 12 | TRBV4-1 | ASSQQLTGFEAF
TRBJ1-6 | 13 | TRBV2 | ASRPDRAANSPLH
TRBJ1-5 | 12 | TRBV7-6 | ASSSGTFNQPQH
TRBJ1-2 | 15 | TRBV21-1 | ASSIHRRQATNYGYT
TRBJ1-2 | 12 | TRBV10-1 | ASSESAGGYGYT
TRBJ1-3 | 8 | TRBV20-1 | SARGRSIY
TRBJ1-5 | 12 | TRBV6-5 | ASSMTGGNRPQH
TRBJ1-2 | 13 | TRBV6-5 | ASSYSFAPDYGYT
TRBJ2-3 | 10 | TRBV25-1 | ASTSEADTQY